The clone carrying this TCR beta chain has only one observation. Its antigen is undetermined. The data are from a study of cytomegalovirus exposure and HLA in healthy donors. Study-level points and caveats: The number of N-insertions in an Asian-associated ancestry cluster was reportedly below the 666-donor mean in a later analysis.

V was pared by 4 bases and J by 9 bases, with 14 bases of the junction left unmatched. The CDR3 is 16 residues long. The V gene's germline CDR1 is SNHLY and CDR2 FYNNEI. The PCR used 60 Vbeta and 13 Jbeta primers. Sequencing was performed with immunoSEQ multiplex PCR; in TCRdb, only in-frame clones are kept and a portion is missing. The table lists 180,000 or so clones, more than 75% of them singletons, with over 2% in the top ten. The sequence was collected from a woman under 40 in good health and CMV-seropositive. The V call is TRBV2, the J call TRBJ1-5, with 8 bases identical to TRBD1. The sequenced material came from PBMCs. The CDR3 region is CASSARGQAQMGPQHF. The CDR3 region has the DNA TGTGCCAGCAGTGCCCGGGGACAGGCCCAGATGGGGCCCCAGCATTTT.